The rows below give T cell receptor beta chains drawn from one sample of a study of glioma-infiltrating T cells. TCRdb reprocessed the multiplex PCR reads via MiXCR and lists one record per CDR3 protein. The sample contains 100,000 to 150,000 distinct CDR3 sequences, around 23% of which appear only once. Sequences were obtained from glioma tissue, nonneoplastic brain tissue, or PBMCs (not recorded which). The source of these receptors is a human donor with low-grade glioma or glioblastoma, undergoing nonglioma brain surgery, or in good health (not recorded which). Both conserved end residues are part of each CDR3.

v_gene	j_gene	CDR3aa
TRBV7-2	TRBJ1-2	CASSLDGGQGYYGYTF
TRBV27	TRBJ2-4	CASSLSAGEYENIQCF
TRBV28	TRBJ2-7	CASSLYSGQLSYEQYF
TRBV3-1	TRBJ2-7	CASSQISGVSDEQYF
TRBV7-9	TRBJ1-1	CASSTTGLAFF
TRBV2	TRBJ2-7	CASSGTGDSYEQYF
TRBV18	TRBJ2-3	CAGSTGGGTDTQYF
TRBV20-1	TRBJ2-1	CSASSGSSYNEQFF
TRBV28	TRBJ1-1	CASSSGSTEAFF
TRBV19	TRBJ1-2	CASLTPGTANYGCTF
TRBV5-6	TRBJ2-7	CASSLGTSGKSSYEQYF
TRBV4-1	TRBJ2-3	CASSQVAGDTDTQYF
TRBV12-3/TRBV12-4	TRBJ1-2	CASNLGLGANYGYTF
TRBV4-3	TRBJ2-7	CASSQEPGNPYEQYF
TRBV7-2	TRBJ2-1	CASSLTTAPFNEQFF
TRBV7-2	TRBJ2-7	CASSLLYEQYF
TRBV2	TRBJ2-7	CASSVLGYEQYF
TRBV28	TRBJ2-3	CALGQGPDTQYF
TRBV12-3/TRBV12-4	TRBJ2-5	CASSPRLARGFFQETRYF
TRBV5-1	TRBJ2-7	CASSYNLGVGVAYEQYF
TRBV10-3	TRBJ2-6	CAISEQISGANVLAF
TRBV20-1	TRBJ2-7	CSALKGGLEHEQYF
TRBV19	TRBJ1-2	CASSIDQGQGAYGYTF
TRBV24-1	TRBJ2-3	CATSDLNNRCTQYF
TRBV7-2	TRBJ2-7	CASSLDGSISYEQYF
TRBV9	TRBJ1-2	CASSGSRTGGYGYTF
TRBV6-1	TRBJ2-7	CASGSGSYEQYF
TRBV3-1	TRBJ1-3	CASSKDSAGVNSGNTIYF
TRBV10-3	TRBJ2-7	CAISESKGGNYEQYF
TRBV20-1	TRBJ2-7	CSATPGQESSYEQYF